The 14 T cell receptor beta chains listed next were all sequenced from one sample in a study of blood T cell repertoires in COVID-19. Here immunoSEQ multiplex PCR was the method, and the copy in TCRdb shows in-frame clones only, minus some. The table records about 260,000 clones, approximately 90% of them present only once. The sequencing input was PBMCs or T cells enriched from blood (not recorded which). These receptors were taken from a woman aged 25 to 39 with acute COVID-19.

This chain uses TRBV19 with TRBJ1-1, with TRBD1 matching over 10 bases. Germline V gene sequence: CDR1 LNHDA, CDR2 SQIVND (reference sequence). V trimming: 9 bases; J trimming: 2 bases; junction bases outside the gene matches: 6. The CDR3 runs 14 residues. For the CDR3, the DNA is TGTGCCAGCCGAGACAGGGGGCCTAACACTGAAGCTTTCTTT. Translated, it gives CASRDRGPNTEAFF.

As for this clone: Mismatch with germline at one junction end may stem from a read error. V usage is TRBV27 and J usage is TRBJ1-6, with TRBD1 matching 10 bases. This CDR3 has 15 residues. Germline loops: CDR1 MNHEY, CDR2 SMNVEV (reference sequence). The CDR3 sequence is CASRFGTGEYSPLHF. Here the CDR3 DNA reads TGTGCCAGCCGTTTCGGGACAGGGGAGTATTCACCCCTCCACTTT.

The chain employs TRBV7-8 and TRBJ2-7, with a possible D match to TRBD2 (5 bases). The CDR3 loop spans 15 amino acids. Germline V lookup: CDR1 SGHVS, CDR2 FQNEAQ. V gave up 3 bases and J gave up 1 base, with 13 bases separating them. For the CDR3, the DNA is TGTGCCAGCAGCTTGGTGCCCGGGAAATCCTACGAGCAGTACTTC. Translated: CASSLVPGKSYEQYF.

V is TRBV7-2 and J is TRBJ2-1; 9 positions match TRBD2. Germline CDR1 reads SGHTA; CDR2 reads FQGNSA. V trimming: 4 bases; J trimming: 7 bases; junction bases outside the gene matches: 5. This CDR3 spans 14 amino acids. The CDR3 here is CASSSLAGSNEQFF. The DNA for the CDR3 is TGTGCCAGCAGCTCGCTAGCGGGATCAAATGAGCAGTTCTTC. The full variable domain, rest sourced from reference TRBV7-2 and TRBJ2-1, is GAGVSQSPSNKVTEKGKDVELRCDPISGHTALYWYRQSLGQGLEFLIYFQGNSAPDKSGLPSDRFSAERTGGSVSTLTIQRTQQEDSAVYLCASSSLAGSNEQFFGPGTRLTVL.

The gene calls are TRBV6-5 and TRBJ1-5; D unresolved. Germline values: CDR1 MNHEY, CDR2 SVGAGI. V lost 2 bases to trimming and J lost 0 bases, with 11 bases between them. The CDR3 length is 16 residues. CDR3 sequence: CASSYGHSDSNQPQHF. The CDR3 DNA follows: TGTGCCAGCAGTTACGGGCACTCGGATAGCAATCAGCCCCAGCATTTT.

The genes are TRBV4-3 and TRBJ1-2, with D possibly being TRBD1 (6 bases). V shed 0 bases and J shed 4 bases, with 12 bases lying between them. This CDR3 contains 15 residues. Germline loops: CDR1 LGHNA, CDR2 YSLEER. The CDR3 region is CASSQDFRGTYGYTF. DNA of the CDR3: TGCGCCAGCAGCCAAGACTTTAGGGGGACCTATGGCTACACCTTC.

The chain employs TRBV4-1 and TRBJ1-5; possibly TRBD1 for D (5 bases). The CDR3 is 15 residues long. The V and J ends lost 1 base and 1 base respectively, with 8 bases between them. Germline-derived CDR1 and CDR2 are MGHRA and YSYEKL. The CDR3 DNA reads TGCGCCAGCAGCCAAGTGGCAGGGAGCAATCAGCCCCAGCATTTT. Protein: CASSQVAGSNQPQHF.

This sequence joins TRBV27 and TRBJ1-2; a possible D gene is TRBD1 (6 bases). Per germline, CDR1 MNHEY and CDR2 SMNVEV (reference sequence). V lost 9 bases, J lost 8 bases, and 22 bases lay in between. The CDR3 is made up of 14 amino acids. The CDR3 is CASRGSGTLEGYTF. Here the CDR3 DNA reads TGTGCCAGTAGGGGCTCCGGGACACTGGAGGGCTACACCTTC.

The chain recombines TRBV24-1 with TRBJ1-5, with no clear D. The CDR3 is 14 residues long. Trimming stripped 5 bases from V and 0 bases from J, with 7 bases between. CDR1 and CDR2 (germline): KGHDR, SFDVKD. CDR3 protein: CATSVRYSNQPQHF. The CDR3 DNA follows: TGTGCCACCAGTGTGAGGTATAGCAATCAGCCCCAGCATTTT.

The rearrangement uses TRBV27 and TRBJ2-7; TRBD2 aligns across 8 bases. The CDR3 is 16 residues long. Germline loops: CDR1 MNHEY, CDR2 SMNVEV (reference sequence). After removal of 5 bases from V and 0 bases from J, the junction contained 9 bases not matched to a gene. CDR3 sequence: CASSKTGTRFSYEQYF. The CDR3 nucleotides read TGTGCCAGCAGTAAGACCGGGACTAGGTTCTCCTACGAGCAGTACTTC.

The CDR3 reads CASPFAGASDTQYF. The CDR3 DNA reads TGTGCCAGCCCATTCGCGGGAGCCTCAGATACGCAGTATTTT. J is TRBJ2-3 and V is TRBV2; TRBD2 matches at 7 bases. Germline CDR1 and CDR2: SNHLY and FYNNEI. J lost 4 bases, V lost 8 bases, and 9 bases had no gene match. The CDR3 spans 14 residues.

The chain uses TRBV19 and TRBJ2-7; D is perhaps TRBD2 (5 bases). This CDR3 is 12 amino acids long. Germline CDR1 LNHDA, CDR2 SQIVND (reference sequence). Trimming shortened V by 7 bases and J by 7 bases, and 14 bases separated the two germline ends. CDR3 amino acids: CASKSLVGEQYF. The CDR3 nucleotides are TGTGCCAGTAAATCACTAGTGGGAGAGCAGTACTTC.

The chain links TRBV6-2 or TRBV6-3 to TRBJ2-1; 10 nucleotides line up with TRBD2. V gave up 2 bases and J gave up 0 bases; unmatched junction bases: 4. This CDR3 comprises 17 residues. CDR1 is MNHEY and CDR2 is SVGEGT in the germline V gene. The CDR3 loop reads CASSYRVAGGSYNEQFF. The DNA of the CDR3 is TGTGCCAGCAGTTACCGGGTAGCGGGAGGCTCCTACAATGAGCAGTTCTTC.

The rearrangement joins TRBV28 to TRBJ2-1; 13 bases line up with TRBD2. V shed 4 bases, J shed 4 bases, and the junction held 4 bases outside the gene matches. Germline V gives CDR1 MDHEN, CDR2 SYDVKM. The CDR3 spans 16 residues. The CDR3 coding sequence is TGTGCCAGCAGTTCTTGGACTAGCGGGGGATACAATGAGCAGTTCTTC. Amino acids: CASSSWTSGGYNEQFF.